These T cell receptor beta chains were read from a single sample in a study of low-dose radiotherapy and immunotherapy resistance in tumors. TCRdb fed the reads into MiXCR, producing one record per CDR3 protein. Of 75,000 to 95,000 distinct CDR3 sequences in the sample, more than 8.5% were seen once. The specimen was PBMCs, collected before treatment. These receptors were taken from a male donor with prostate cancer. CDR3s include the opening cysteine and the closing phenylalanine or tryptophan. Each record gives: CDR3 DNA, CDR3 protein, clone size, J gene, D gene, V gene. The D gene is left open where the match is weak. Some rows have no size entry. The others give once, few or many, or a class for an expanded clone.

TGTGCCAGCTCACCACAGGGAATGCGCACTGAAGCTTTCTTT | CASSPQGMRTEAFF | many | TRBJ1-1 | NA | TRBV18
TGTGCCAGCAGTGGGGGGGCCCCTCAGCCCCAGCATTTT | CASSGGAPQPQHF | many | TRBJ1-5 | NA | TRBV28
TGCGCCAGCAGCCTCCCCCTCGAGACAGGGACGGATCAGCCCCAGCATTTT | CASSLPLETGTDQPQHF | many | TRBJ1-5 | TRBD1 | TRBV10-1
TGTGCCAGCAGCTTAGGGCCGGCAATCGTAGCGGGAAAACGCAATGAGCAGTTCTTC | CASSLGPAIVAGKRNEQFF | many | TRBJ2-1 | TRBD2 | TRBV7-2
TGCGCCAGCAGCCAATCCGGTAGCGGTAGTTCCCATCTCTACGAGCAGTACTTC | CASSQSGSGSSHLYEQYF | NA | TRBJ2-7 | NA | TRBV4-1
TGTGCCAGCAGCGTAGGTGGGGAGAATCAGCCCCAGCATTTT | CASSVGGENQPQHF | many | TRBJ1-5 | NA | TRBV9
TGTGCCAGCAGTACGGACAGAGCGAGCAATCAGCCCCAGCATTTT | CASSTDRASNQPQHF | many | TRBJ1-5 | NA | TRBV27
TGTGCCAGCAGCAGTTACGCACAGGGTCTAAATGAGCAGTTCTTC | CASSSYAQGLNEQFF | NA | TRBJ2-1 | NA | TRBV6-1
TGTGCCAGCAGTTTAACGCTAGCGGGAGGGGTCTACAATGAGCAGTTCTTC | CASSLTLAGGVYNEQFF | many | TRBJ2-1 | TRBD2 | TRBV28
TGTGCCAGCAGCAGAGTTGGGACAGAAACTTTCTCTGGGGCCAACGTCCTGACTTTC | CASSRVGTETFSGANVLTF | few | TRBJ2-6 | TRBD1 | TRBV6-2/TRBV6-3
TGTGCCAGCAGTTACGGTCCGACAGGCCTCTGGCATTTT | CASSYGPTGLWHF | many | TRBJ1-5 | NA | TRBV6-2/TRBV6-3
TGTGCCAGCAGCCCAGGGAACACCGGGGAGCTGTTTTTT | CASSPGNTGELFF | many | TRBJ2-2 | NA | TRBV11-2
TGTGCCAGCAGCTTACGTATCCCGACCTACGAGACCCAGTACTTC | CASSLRIPTYETQYF | many | TRBJ2-5 | NA | TRBV7-2
TGTGCCAGCAACTCGGGGGGCGCGGGGGTTGGCACAGATACGCAGTATTTT | CASNSGGAGVGTDTQYF | many | TRBJ2-3 | NA | TRBV27
TGTGCCAGCAGTTTAACCAGGGGGCCGAATTCACCCCTCCACTTT | CASSLTRGPNSPLHF | many | TRBJ1-6 | TRBD1 | TRBV28
TGCAGCGTTGCGAGACAGCAGCAAGAGACCCAGTACTTC | CSVARQQQETQYF | many | TRBJ2-5 | NA | TRBV29-1
TGCAGTGCTCCGAGCTCCTCTAGCGGGAGTAGCAATGAGCAGTTCTTC | CSAPSSSSGSSNEQFF | many | TRBJ2-1 | TRBD2 | TRBV20-1
TGCGCCAGCAGCTTGGGACTATCAGATGAGCAGTTCTTC | CASSLGLSDEQFF | many | TRBJ2-1 | NA | TRBV5-1
TGTGCCAGCAGTTGGACTAGCGGGAGTGAGAATGAGCAGTTCTTC | CASSWTSGSENEQFF | NA | TRBJ2-1 | TRBD2 | TRBV5-5
TGTGCCAGCAGTTACAGGGAAACGAACACTGAAGCTTTCTTT | CASSYRETNTEAFF | many | TRBJ1-1 | NA | TRBV6-5
TGTGCCATCAGTCGGACAGACACAGATACGCAGTATTTT | CAISRTDTDTQYF | NA | TRBJ2-3 | NA | TRBV10-3
TGTGCCAGCAGCCCTGGGGGGGCCCTATTCTATAATTCACCCCTCCACTTT | CASSPGGALFYNSPLHF | many | TRBJ1-6 | NA | TRBV7-2
TGTGCCAGCCGAGCGGAAGGAAGGGGAAGAGAGACCCAGTACTTC | CASRAEGRGRETQYF | many | TRBJ2-5 | NA | TRBV7-8
TGTGCCAGCAGCTTGGGGGGGGGTTGGGGCAAAAACATTCAGTACTTC | CASSLGGGWGKNIQYF | many | TRBJ2-4 | TRBD2 | TRBV5-4